Presented here are 21 T cell receptor beta chains from one specimen sequenced in a study of radiation and T cells in renal cell carcinoma. Using immunoSEQ multiplex PCR, the repertoire was profiled, and TCRdb retains in-frame clones only, with some absent. The sample holds about 26,000 clones, approximately 81% seen once. Sample time point: blood 2 weeks post-SBRT. As for treatment: 15 Gy SBRT to primary tumor, nephrectomy 4 weeks later. Material: blood, obtained from a patient whose treatment included radiotherapy and nephrectomy. These receptors originate from a man aged 55 to 70 with renal cell carcinoma.

The V gene is TRBV11-3, the J gene TRBJ2-1; perhaps TRBD1 as D (6 bases). Germline V CDR1 and CDR2: SGHNT, YENEEA. Trimming took 5 bases from V and 7 from J, leaving 18 bases between them. The CDR3 loop spans 15 amino acids. The CDR3 nucleotides read TGTGCCAGCAGCGCGTCAGCGGAAAGGGGGAATGAGCAGTTCTTC. Residues: CASSASAERGNEQFF.

The CDR3 nucleotides are TGTGCCAGCAGCAAAGTTACGGGAACCATCTACGAGCAGTACTTC. This sequence encodes CASSKVTGTIYEQYF. This sequence joins TRBV21-1 and TRBJ2-7; the listed D gene, TRBD2, was not tested against the DNA. TRBV21-1 is a listed pseudogene. The CDR3 sequence is 15 residues long.

This rearrangement joins TRBV2 to TRBJ2-7; 8 bases are a match to TRBD2. Losses at the gene ends were 7 bases for V and 2 bases for J; bases not matched to a gene: 7. Germline CDR1 SNHLY, CDR2 FYNNEI. The CDR3 loop spans 14 amino acids. CDR3 DNA sequence: TGTGCCAGCAAAGGGGGACTAGATACCTACGAGCAGTACTTC. Encoded protein: CASKGGLDTYEQYF.

The rearrangement joins TRBV10-3 to TRBJ2-3; D may be TRBD1 or TRBD2 (6 bases each). Trimming removed 2 bases from V and 2 bases from J, with 26 bases in between. CDR1 and CDR2 from the germline V gene are ENHRY and SYGVKD. The CDR3 runs 20 residues. CDR3 amino acids: CAISERGLGKGGAPTDTQYF. CDR3 nucleotide sequence: TGTGCCATCAGTGAGCGGGGTCTGGGAAAGGGGGGAGCCCCCACAGATACGCAGTATTTT.

This rearrangement joins TRBV29-1 to TRBJ2-1; 7 nucleotides align to TRBD2. The CDR3 is 11 residues long. Germline-derived CDR1 and CDR2 are SQVTM and ANQGSEA. The CDR3 nucleotides read TGCAGTAAGCGGGATAACAATGAGCAGTTCTTC. Residues: CSKRDNNEQFF.

V usage is TRBV10-3 and J usage is TRBJ1-2; 7 positions match TRBD1. The J segment lost 4 bases and the V segment lost 0 bases, leaving 5 bases of the junction unmatched. The germline CDR1 and CDR2 sequences are ENHRY and SYGVKD. The CDR3 is made up of 15 amino acids. This CDR3 reads CAISESTGSTYGYTF. The CDR3 DNA reads TGTGCCATCAGTGAGTCGACAGGGTCTACCTATGGCTACACCTTC.

The chain is built from TRBV19 and TRBJ2-1, with TRBD2 as a possible D gene (6 bases). The germline V gene has CDR1 LNHDA and CDR2 SQIVND (reference sequence). This CDR3 has 15 amino acids. V lost 8 bases and J 8 bases, leaving 22 bases between the germline ends. The DNA for the CDR3 is TGTGCCAGTTCGCCGGGACCCGGGAGACTAGATGAGCAGTTCTTC. It specifies CASSPGPGRLDEQFF.

The V call is TRBV7-2, the J call TRBJ2-7; 9 positions agree with TRBD1. Looked up from germline, CDR1 is SGHTA and CDR2 is FQGNSA. The junction had 2 bases not matched to a gene; V was cut back by 3 bases and J by 2 bases. The length of the CDR3 is 14 residues. The CDR3 is CASSFGTGPYEQYF. The DNA of the CDR3 is TGTGCCAGCAGCTTTGGGACAGGGCCCTACGAGCAGTACTTC.

The chain is built from TRBV7-2 and TRBJ2-3; D unclear. This CDR3 is 16 amino acids long. From germline, CDR1 is SGHTA and CDR2 FQGNSA. The V gene lost 10 bases and the J gene lost 2 bases, with 22 bases spanning the gap. The CDR3 region is CATSPGRPRATDTQYF. CDR3 sequence (DNA): TGTGCCACCTCCCCGGGTCGGCCCCGAGCCACAGATACGCAGTATTTT.

V usage is TRBV10-3 and J usage is TRBJ2-2; D gene unclear. The CDR3 has 17 residues. V lost 4 bases to trimming and J lost 0 bases, with 15 bases between them. CDR1 ENHRY and CDR2 SYGVKD come from the germline V gene. CDR3 protein: CAISGSRVRSNTGELFF. The CDR3 region has the DNA TGTGCCATCAGTGGGTCCCGTGTCCGGTCGAACACCGGGGAGCTGTTTTTT.

The J gene is TRBJ1-5, the V gene TRBV6-1; D is possibly TRBD1 (5 bases). Germline V gene sequence: CDR1 MNHNS, CDR2 SASEGT. Trimming removed 11 bases at V and 5 bases at J, with 19 bases between. The CDR3 is made up of 14 amino acids. As DNA, the CDR3 is TGTGCCTCCTCCCGGGGGGGGTGGGATCAGCCCCAGCATTTT. Translation gives CASSRGGWDQPQHF.

This chain joins TRBV28 and TRBJ2-7; D is uncertain. Looked up from germline, CDR1 is MDHEN and CDR2 is SYDVKM. Trimming shortened V by 5 bases and J by 5 bases, and 13 bases separated the two germline ends. The CDR3 loop spans 13 amino acids. CDR3: CASSVASTNEQYF. For the CDR3, the DNA is TGTGCCAGCAGTGTGGCCAGCACAAACGAGCAGTACTTC. Full variable domain (missing parts from reference TRBV28 and TRBJ2-7): DVKVTQSSRYLVKRTGEKVFLECVQDMDHENMFWYRQDPGLGLRLIYFSYDVKMKEKGDIPEGYSVSREKKERFSLILESASTNQTSMYLCASSVASTNEQYFGPGTRLTVT.

The chain uses TRBV6-9 and TRBJ1-1; no definite D call. The germline V gene encodes CDR1 MNHGY and CDR2 SVAAGI. CDR3 length: 11 amino acids. V shed 4 bases and J shed 4 bases, with 4 bases lying between them. This chain's CDR3 is CASSSLTEAFF. The CDR3 bases are TGTGCCAGCAGTTCCCTCACTGAAGCTTTCTTT.

The rearrangement joins TRBV2 to TRBJ2-1, with 10 bases aligning to TRBD1. The CDR3 totals 13 residues. Germline values: CDR1 SNHLY, CDR2 FYNNEI. J was trimmed by 10 bases and V by 5 bases; bases with no gene match: 5. The CDR3 sequence is CASSKRQGAEQFF. Written as DNA, the CDR3 is TGTGCCAGCAGTAAAAGACAGGGGGCAGAGCAGTTCTTC.

The CDR3 DNA is TGTGCCAGCAGCCCCGGGGTAGCGAGCTACAATGAGCAGTTCTTC. It codes for CASSPGVASYNEQFF. The genes are TRBV6-5 and TRBJ2-1, with a tentative D call TRBD2 (5 bases). Trimming cost V 6 bases and J 3 bases, with 15 bases left between them. Germline-derived CDR1 and CDR2 are MNHEY and SVGAGI. The CDR3 length is 15 residues.

This clone was found a few times. The chain recombines TRBV5-6 with TRBJ1-1; D may be TRBD1 (5 bases). With 5 bases removed from V and 6 bases from J, the gap between germline ends came to 11 bases. The germline gives CDR1 SGHDT, CDR2 YYEEEE. The CDR3 covers 12 residues. This chain's CDR3 is CASSAGRAEAFF. The CDR3 coding sequence is TGTGCCAGCAGTGCAGGGAGGGCTGAAGCTTTCTTT.

This chain links TRBV30 with TRBJ2-5; D call uncertain. This CDR3 has 12 residues. Trimming removed 5 bases from V and 4 bases from J, with 11 bases in between. Germline-derived CDR1 and CDR2 are GTSNPN and SVGIG (reference sequence). The CDR3 region is CAWEVGSETQYF. CDR3 in DNA: TGTGCCTGGGAGGTAGGCTCAGAGACCCAGTACTTC.

This chain joins TRBV7-9 and TRBJ2-7, with 7 bases that match TRBD1. Unmatched junction bases numbered 13, after V lost 5 bases and J lost 3 bases. Germline CDR1 reads SEHNR; CDR2 reads FQNEAQ (reference sequence). The CDR3 has 16 residues. CDR3 sequence reads: CASSRWTRDSDYEQYF. CDR3 bases: TGTGCCAGCAGCCGTTGGACCCGGGACAGTGACTACGAGCAGTACTTC. The full variable domain, in which reference TRBV7-9 and TRBJ2-7 provide the parts outside the CDR3, is DTGVSQNPRHKITKRGQNVTFRCDPISEHNRLYWYRQTLGQGPEFLTYFQNEAQLEKSRLLSDRFSAERPKGSFSTLEIQRTEQGDSAMYLCASSRWTRDSDYEQYFGPGTRLTVT.

The CDR3 DNA reads as TGCAGCGTTGTCTCGCACTACTCCTACGAGCAGTACTTC. Translation gives CSVVSHYSYEQYF. The chain employs TRBV29-1 and TRBJ2-7; D remains unclear. CDR3 length equals 13 residues. Germline V CDR1 and CDR2: SQVTM, ANQGSEA. Trimming took 4 bases from V and 0 from J, leaving 10 bases between them.

The chain uses TRBV7-6 and TRBJ1-1; D not certain. The CDR3 runs to 13 residues. Per the germline V gene, CDR1 is SGHVS and CDR2 is FNYEAQ. V was cut by 4 bases and J by 3 bases, with 9 bases left in between. The CDR3 loop reads CASSSWADTEAFF. Written as DNA, the CDR3 is TGTGCCAGCAGCTCCTGGGCGGACACTGAAGCTTTCTTT.

This chain connects TRBV6-5 to TRBJ2-1, with D hard to call. V dropped 5 bases and J dropped 7 bases, with 9 bases sitting between them. The CDR3 spans 12 residues. The germline gives CDR1 MNHEY, CDR2 SVGAGI. CDR3 in DNA: TGTGCCAGCAGTGCGGACCCTAATGAGCAGTTCTTC. Residues: CASSADPNEQFF.